The clone carrying this TCR beta chain was observed once. Germline lookup yields CDR1 MGHRA and CDR2 YSYEKL. There are 17 residues in the CDR3. The germline V and J ends were trimmed by 4 bases and 7 bases, with 23 bases remaining between them. This sample was included in a study of blood T cell repertoires in COVID-19. Assay used: immunoSEQ multiplex PCR; TCRdb lists only in-frame clones, some missing. In the table there are a few hundred thousand clones, 84% of which are singletons. Enrollment of patients from Seattle took place during active infection, with longitudinal follow-up. The sequencing sample was made of peripheral blood. This TCR derives from a person between 70 and 80 years old with COVID-19, enrolled during active disease. This sequence joins TRBV4-1 and TRBJ2-1; D is possibly TRBD1 (7 bases). CDR3 region: CASSLPGGNRGGNEQFF. The DNA of the CDR3 is TGCGCCAGCAGCCTCCCAGGGGGGAACAGGGGTGGAAATGAGCAGTTCTTC.